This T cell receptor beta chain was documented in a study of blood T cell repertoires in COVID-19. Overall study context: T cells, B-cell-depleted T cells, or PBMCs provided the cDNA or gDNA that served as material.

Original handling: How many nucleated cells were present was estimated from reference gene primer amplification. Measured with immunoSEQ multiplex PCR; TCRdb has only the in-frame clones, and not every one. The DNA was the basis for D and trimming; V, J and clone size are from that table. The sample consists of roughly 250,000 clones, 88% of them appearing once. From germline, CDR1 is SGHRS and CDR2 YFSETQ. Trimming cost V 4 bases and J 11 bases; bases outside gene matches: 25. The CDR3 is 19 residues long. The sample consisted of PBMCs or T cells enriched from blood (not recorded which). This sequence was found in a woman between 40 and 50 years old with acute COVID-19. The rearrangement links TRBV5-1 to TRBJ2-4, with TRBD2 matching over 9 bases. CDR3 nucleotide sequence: TGCGCCAGCAGCCCCAAGGGGGTAGCGGGAGTCCTCACGTTCGGTCTTCAGTACTTC. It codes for CASSPKGVAGVLTFGLQYF.